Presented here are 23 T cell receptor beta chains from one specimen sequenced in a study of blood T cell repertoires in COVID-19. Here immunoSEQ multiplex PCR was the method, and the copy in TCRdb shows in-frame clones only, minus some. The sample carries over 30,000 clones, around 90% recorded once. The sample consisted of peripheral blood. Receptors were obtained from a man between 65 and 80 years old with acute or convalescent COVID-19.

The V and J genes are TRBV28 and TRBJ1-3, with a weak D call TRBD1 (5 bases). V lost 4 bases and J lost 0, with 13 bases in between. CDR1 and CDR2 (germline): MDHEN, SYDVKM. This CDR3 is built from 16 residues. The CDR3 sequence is CASSSPGGYSGNTIYF. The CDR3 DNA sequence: TGTGCCAGCAGTTCCCCCGGGGGGTACTCTGGAAACACCATATATTTT.

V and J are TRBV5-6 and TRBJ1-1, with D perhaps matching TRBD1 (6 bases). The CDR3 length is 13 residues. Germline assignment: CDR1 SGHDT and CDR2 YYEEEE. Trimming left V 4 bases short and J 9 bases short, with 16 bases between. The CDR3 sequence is CASSLNRVWKAFF. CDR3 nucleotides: TGTGCCAGCAGCCTTAACAGGGTTTGGAAAGCTTTCTTT.

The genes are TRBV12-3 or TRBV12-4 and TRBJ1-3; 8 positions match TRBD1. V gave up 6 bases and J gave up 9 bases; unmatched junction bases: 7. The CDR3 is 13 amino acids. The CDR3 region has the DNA TGTGCCAGCAGGCCGACAGGGGACTTCACCATATATTTT. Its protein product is CASRPTGDFTIYF.

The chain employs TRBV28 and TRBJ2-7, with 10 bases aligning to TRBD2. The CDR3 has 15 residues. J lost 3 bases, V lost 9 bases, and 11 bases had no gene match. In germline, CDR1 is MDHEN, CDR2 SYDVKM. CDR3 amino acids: CASGIKTSGLYEQYF. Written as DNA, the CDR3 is TGTGCCAGTGGGATAAAGACTAGCGGGCTCTACGAGCAGTACTTC.

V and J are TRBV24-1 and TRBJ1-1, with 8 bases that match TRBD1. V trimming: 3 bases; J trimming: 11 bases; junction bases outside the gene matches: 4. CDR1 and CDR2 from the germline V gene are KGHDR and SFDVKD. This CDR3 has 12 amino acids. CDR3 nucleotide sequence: TGTGCCACCAGTGATGGGACAGGAGGCGCTTTCTTT. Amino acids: CATSDGTGGAFF.

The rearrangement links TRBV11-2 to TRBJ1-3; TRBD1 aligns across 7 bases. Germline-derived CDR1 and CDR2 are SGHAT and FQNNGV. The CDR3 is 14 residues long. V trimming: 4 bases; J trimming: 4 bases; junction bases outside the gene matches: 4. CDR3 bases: TGTGCCAGCAGCTCAACAGGGGCCGGAAACACCATATATTTT. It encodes CASSSTGAGNTIYF.

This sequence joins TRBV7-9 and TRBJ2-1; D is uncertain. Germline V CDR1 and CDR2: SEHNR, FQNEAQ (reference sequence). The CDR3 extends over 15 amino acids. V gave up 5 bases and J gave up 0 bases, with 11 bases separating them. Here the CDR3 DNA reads TGTGCCAGCAGCCTTACGGGTCTCTCCTACAATGAGCAGTTCTTC. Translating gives CASSLTGLSYNEQFF.

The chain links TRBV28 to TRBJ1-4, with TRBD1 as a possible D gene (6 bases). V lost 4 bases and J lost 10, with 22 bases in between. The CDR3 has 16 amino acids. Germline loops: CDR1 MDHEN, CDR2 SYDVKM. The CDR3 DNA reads TGTGCCAGCAGTTCCCCCCGTAGGACCGGGGGGCGAAAACTGTTTTTT. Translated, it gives CASSSPRRTGGRKLFF.

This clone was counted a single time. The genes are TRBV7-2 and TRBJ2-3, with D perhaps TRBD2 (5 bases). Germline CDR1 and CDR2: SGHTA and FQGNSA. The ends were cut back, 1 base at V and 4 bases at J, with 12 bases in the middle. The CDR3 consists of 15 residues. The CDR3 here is CASSLGGRWSDTQYF. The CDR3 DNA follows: TGTGCCAGCAGCTTAGGAGGGAGATGGTCAGATACGCAGTATTTT.

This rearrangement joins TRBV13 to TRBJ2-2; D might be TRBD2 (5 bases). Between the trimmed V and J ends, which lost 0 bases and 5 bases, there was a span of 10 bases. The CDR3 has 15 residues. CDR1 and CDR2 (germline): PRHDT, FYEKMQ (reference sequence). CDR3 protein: CASSLGLGVTGELFF. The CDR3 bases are TGTGCCAGCAGCTTAGGCCTCGGGGTAACCGGGGAGCTGTTTTTT.

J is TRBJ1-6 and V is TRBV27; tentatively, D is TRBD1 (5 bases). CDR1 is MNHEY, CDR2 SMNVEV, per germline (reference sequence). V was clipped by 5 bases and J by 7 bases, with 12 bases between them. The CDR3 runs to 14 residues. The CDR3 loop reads CASSPLGGNSPLHF. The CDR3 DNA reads TGTGCCAGCAGTCCCCTGGGGGGGAATTCACCCCTCCACTTT.

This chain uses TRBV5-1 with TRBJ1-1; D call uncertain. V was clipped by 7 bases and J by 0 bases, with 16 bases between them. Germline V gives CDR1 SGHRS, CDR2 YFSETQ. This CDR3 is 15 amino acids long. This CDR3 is CASALGGRMNTEAFF. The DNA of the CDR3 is TGCGCCAGCGCCCTGGGCGGGAGGATGAACACTGAAGCTTTCTTT.

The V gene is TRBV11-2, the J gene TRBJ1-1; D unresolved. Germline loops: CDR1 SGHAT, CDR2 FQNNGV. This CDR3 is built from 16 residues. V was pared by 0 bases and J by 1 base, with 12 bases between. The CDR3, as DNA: TGTGCCAGCAGCTTAGATTCGGGGAGGCCGAACACTGAAGCTTTCTTT. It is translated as CASSLDSGRPNTEAFF.

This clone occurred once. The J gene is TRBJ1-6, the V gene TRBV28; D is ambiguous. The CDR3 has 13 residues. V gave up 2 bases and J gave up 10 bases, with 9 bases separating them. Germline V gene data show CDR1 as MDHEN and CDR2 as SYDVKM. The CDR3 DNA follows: TGTGCCAGCAGTTTAAGCCGGGAGTCACCCCTCCACTTT. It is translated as CASSLSRESPLHF.

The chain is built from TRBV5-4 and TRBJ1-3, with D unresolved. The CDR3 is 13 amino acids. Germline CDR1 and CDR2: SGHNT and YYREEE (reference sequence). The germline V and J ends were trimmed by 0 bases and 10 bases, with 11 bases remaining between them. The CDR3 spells CASSLAYSSTIYF. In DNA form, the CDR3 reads TGTGCCAGCAGCTTGGCATACTCTTCAACCATATATTTT.

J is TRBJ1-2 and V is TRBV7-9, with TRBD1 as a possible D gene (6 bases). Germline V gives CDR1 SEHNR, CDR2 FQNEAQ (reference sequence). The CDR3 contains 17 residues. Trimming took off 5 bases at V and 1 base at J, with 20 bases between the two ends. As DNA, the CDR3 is TGTGCCAGCAGCACCAGCATTGGGGACAATCTTAACTATGGCTACACCTTC. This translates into CASSTSIGDNLNYGYTF.

The CDR3: CASSATGTGNEKLFF. The CDR3 DNA reads as TGTGCCAGTAGTGCTACCGGGACAGGGAATGAAAAACTGTTTTTT. The chain recombines TRBV19 with TRBJ1-4; the match to TRBD1 covers 9 bases. This CDR3 comprises 15 residues. The germline V gene encodes CDR1 LNHDA and CDR2 SQIVND (reference sequence). The ends lost 5 bases at V and 5 bases at J; junction bases unmatched: 6.

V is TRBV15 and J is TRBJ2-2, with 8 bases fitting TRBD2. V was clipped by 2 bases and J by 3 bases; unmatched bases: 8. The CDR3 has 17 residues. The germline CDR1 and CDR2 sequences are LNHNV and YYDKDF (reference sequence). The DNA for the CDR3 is TGTGCCACCAGCAGAAAGCTCGGAGCGGGGGACACCGGGGAGCTGTTTTTT. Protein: CATSRKLGAGDTGELFF. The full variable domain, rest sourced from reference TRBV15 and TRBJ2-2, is DAMVIQNPRYQVTQFGKPVTLSCSQTLNHNVMYWYQQKSSQAPKLLFHYYDKDFNNEADTPDNFQSRRPNTSFCFLDIRSPGLGDTAMYLCATSRKLGAGDTGELFFGEGSRLTVL.

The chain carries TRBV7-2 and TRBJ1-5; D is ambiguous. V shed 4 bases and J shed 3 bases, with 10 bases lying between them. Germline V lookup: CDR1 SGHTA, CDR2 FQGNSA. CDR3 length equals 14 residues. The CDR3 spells CASSSGNNNQPQHF. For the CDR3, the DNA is TGTGCCAGCAGCTCCGGGAACAACAATCAGCCCCAGCATTTT.

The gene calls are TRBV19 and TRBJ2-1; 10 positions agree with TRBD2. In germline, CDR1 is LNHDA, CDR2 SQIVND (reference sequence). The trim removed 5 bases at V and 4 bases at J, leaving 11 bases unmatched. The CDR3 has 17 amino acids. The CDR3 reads CASSPSREAGGYNEQFF. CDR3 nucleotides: TGTGCCAGTAGTCCCTCGAGGGAAGCGGGAGGGTACAATGAGCAGTTCTTC. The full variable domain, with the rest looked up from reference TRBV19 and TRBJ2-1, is DGGITQSPKYLFRKEGQNVTLSCEQNLNHDAMYWYRQDPGQGLRLIYYSQIVNDFQKGDIAEGYSVSREKKESFPLTVTSAQKNPTAFYLCASSPSREAGGYNEQFFGPGTRLTVL.

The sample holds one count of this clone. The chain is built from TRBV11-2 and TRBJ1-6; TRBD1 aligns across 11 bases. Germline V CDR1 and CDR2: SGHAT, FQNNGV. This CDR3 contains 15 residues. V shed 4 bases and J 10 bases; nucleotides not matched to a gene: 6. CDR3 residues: CASSSSGTGGSPLHF. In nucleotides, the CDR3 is TGTGCCAGCAGCTCGTCCGGGACAGGGGGATCACCCCTCCACTTT.

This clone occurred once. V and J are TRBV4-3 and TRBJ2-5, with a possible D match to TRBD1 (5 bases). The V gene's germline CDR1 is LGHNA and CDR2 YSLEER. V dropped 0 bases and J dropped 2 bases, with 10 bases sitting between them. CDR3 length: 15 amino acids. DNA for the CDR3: TGCGCCAGCAGCCAAGATTGGGGCGATCAAGAGACCCAGTACTTC. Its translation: CASSQDWGDQETQYF.

The CDR3 here is CASSTGDRTNTEAFF. The CDR3 coding sequence is TGCGCCAGCAGCACTGGAGACAGAACGAACACTGAAGCTTTCTTT. This chain uses TRBV5-1 with TRBJ1-1, with D maybe TRBD1 (5 bases). V lost 4 bases and J 1 base, leaving 14 bases between the germline ends. Germline assignment: CDR1 SGHRS and CDR2 YFSETQ. This CDR3 comprises 15 residues. Variable domain in full (rest from reference TRBV5-1 and TRBJ1-1): KAGVTQTPRYLIKTRGQQVTLSCSPISGHRSVSWYQQTPGQGLQFLFEYFSETQRNKGNFPGRFSGRQFSNSRSEMNVSTLELGDSALYLCASSTGDRTNTEAFFGQGTRLTVV.